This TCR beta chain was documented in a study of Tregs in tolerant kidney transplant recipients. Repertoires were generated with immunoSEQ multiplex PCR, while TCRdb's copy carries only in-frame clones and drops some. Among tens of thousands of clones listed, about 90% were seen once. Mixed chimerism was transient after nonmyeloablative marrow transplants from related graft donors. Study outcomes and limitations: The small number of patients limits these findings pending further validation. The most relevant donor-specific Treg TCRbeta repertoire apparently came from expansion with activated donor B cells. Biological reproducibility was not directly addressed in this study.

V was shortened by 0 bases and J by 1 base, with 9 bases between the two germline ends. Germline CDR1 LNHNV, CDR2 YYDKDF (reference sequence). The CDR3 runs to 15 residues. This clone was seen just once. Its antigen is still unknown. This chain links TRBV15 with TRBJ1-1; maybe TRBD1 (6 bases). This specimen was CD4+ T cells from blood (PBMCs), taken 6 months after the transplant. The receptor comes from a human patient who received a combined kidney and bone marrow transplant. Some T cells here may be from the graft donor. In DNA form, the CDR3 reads TGTGCCACCAGCAGAGACTTGACAGGGAACACTGAAGCTTTCTTT. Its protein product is CATSRDLTGNTEAFF.